This entry is about one T cell receptor beta chain. This was the immunoSEQ v3 assay. Sequencing was performed with immunoSEQ multiplex PCR; in TCRdb, only in-frame clones are kept and a portion is missing. Found here are about 52,000 clones, roughly 78% of them singletons; the top ten hold around 4.8%. The record originates from a study of TIL therapy for anti-PD-1-resistant metastatic lung cancer. Study summary: Median tumor PD-L1 proportion score was under 7.5%.

As to time point: pre-treatment sample, taken before nivolumab and TIL therapy. V dropped 6 bases and J dropped 1 base, with 3 bases sitting between them. Germline CDR1 MDHEN, CDR2 SYDVKM. The CDR3 has 12 amino acids. This receptor was obtained from a woman between 30 and 80 years old with non-small cell lung cancer. The chain recombines TRBV28 with TRBJ2-2; D is ambiguous. The starting material was blood, obtained at baseline. CDR3 loop: CASRGNTGELFF. CDR3 DNA: TGTGCCAGCAGGGGGAACACCGGGGAGCTGTTTTTT.